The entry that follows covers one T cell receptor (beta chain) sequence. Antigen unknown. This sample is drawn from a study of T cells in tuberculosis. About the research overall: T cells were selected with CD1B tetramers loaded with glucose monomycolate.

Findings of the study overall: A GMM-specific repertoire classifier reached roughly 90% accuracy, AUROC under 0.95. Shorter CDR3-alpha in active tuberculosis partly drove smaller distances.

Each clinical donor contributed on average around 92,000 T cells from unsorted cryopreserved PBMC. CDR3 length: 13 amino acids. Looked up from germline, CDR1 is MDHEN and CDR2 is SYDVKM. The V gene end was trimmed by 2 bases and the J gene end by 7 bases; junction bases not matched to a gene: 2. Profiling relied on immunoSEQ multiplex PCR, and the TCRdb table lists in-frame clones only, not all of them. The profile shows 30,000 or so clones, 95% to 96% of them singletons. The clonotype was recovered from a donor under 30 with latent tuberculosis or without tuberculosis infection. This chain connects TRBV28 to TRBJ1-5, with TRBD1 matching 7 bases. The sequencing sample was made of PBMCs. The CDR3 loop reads CASSLPGGQPQHF. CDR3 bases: TGTGCCAGCAGTTTACCAGGGGGGCAGCCCCAGCATTTT.